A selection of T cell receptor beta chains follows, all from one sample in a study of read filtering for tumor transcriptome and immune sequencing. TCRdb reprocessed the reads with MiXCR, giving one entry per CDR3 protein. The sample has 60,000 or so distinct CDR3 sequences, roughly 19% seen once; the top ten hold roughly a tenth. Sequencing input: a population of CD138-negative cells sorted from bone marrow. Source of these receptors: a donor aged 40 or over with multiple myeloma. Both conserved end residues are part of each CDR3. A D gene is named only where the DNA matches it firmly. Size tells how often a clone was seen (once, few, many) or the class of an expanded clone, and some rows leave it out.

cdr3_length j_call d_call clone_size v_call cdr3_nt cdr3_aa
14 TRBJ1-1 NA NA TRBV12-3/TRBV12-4 TGTGCCAGCAGTTTAGGGACACCAATCGCTGAAGCTTTCTTT CASSLGTPIAEAFF
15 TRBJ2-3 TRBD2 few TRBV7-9 TGTGCCAGCAGCTTTGCGGGAGGGTCCTCAGATACGCAGTATTTT CASSFAGGSSDTQYF
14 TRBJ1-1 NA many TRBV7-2 TGTGCCAGCAGTTTAACTCAGGGTTCCACTGAAGCTTTCTTT CASSLTQGSTEAFF
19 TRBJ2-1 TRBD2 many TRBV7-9 TGTGCCAGCAGCGCCGTCGGGACTAGCGGGGCGATGATATACAATGAGCAGTTCTTC CASSAVGTSGAMIYNEQFF
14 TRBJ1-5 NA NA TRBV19 TGTGCCAGTAGTATCCTCGTTACAAATCAGCCCCAGCATTTT CASSILVTNQPQHF
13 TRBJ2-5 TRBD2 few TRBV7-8 TGTGCCAGCAGCTGGGGGGGGTTGGAGACCCAGTACTTC CASSWGGLETQYF
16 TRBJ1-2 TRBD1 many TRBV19 TGTGCCAGTAGTATATTGGCGGGACAGGGGAACTATGGCTACACCTTC CASSILAGQGNYGYTF
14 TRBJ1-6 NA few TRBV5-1 TGCGCCAGCAGCTTGGCAGGGGCCCCATCACCCCTCCACTTT CASSLAGAPSPLHF
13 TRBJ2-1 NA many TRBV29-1 TGCAGCGTTGAGGGGTTCCGGGCGAATGAGCAGTTCTTC CSVEGFRANEQFF
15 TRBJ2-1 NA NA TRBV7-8 TGTGCCAGCAGCTTAGCAGCGACTACCTACAATGAGCAGTTCTTC CASSLAATTYNEQFF
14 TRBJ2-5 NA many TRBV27 TGTGCCAGCAGTTTCGGCACAGGAGGGGAGACCCAGTACTTC CASSFGTGGETQYF
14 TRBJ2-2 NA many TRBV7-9 TGTGCCAGCAGCTTCCCCTTCGACGGCGGGGAGCTGTTTTTT CASSFPFDGGELFF
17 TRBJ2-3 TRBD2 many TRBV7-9 TGTGCCAGCAGCGCGCGGGACTATAGAACTAGCACAGATACGCAGTATTTT CASSARDYRTSTDTQYF
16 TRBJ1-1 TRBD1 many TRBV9 TGTGCCAGCAGCCCTCGGACAGGGGGCGGTTACACTGAAGCTTTCTTT CASSPRTGGGYTEAFF
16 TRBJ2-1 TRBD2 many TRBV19 TGTGCCAGTAGGGGGGGGGGGCTAGCGGGAGTGGGTGAGCAGTTCTTC CASRGGGLAGVGEQFF
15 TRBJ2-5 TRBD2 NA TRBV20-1 TGCAGTGCCATCCGGACTAGCGGGGGGGCGGTGACCCAGTACTTC CSAIRTSGGAVTQYF
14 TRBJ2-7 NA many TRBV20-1 TGCAGTGCTAGAGGGGGCACGGCCGGGGACGAGCAGTACTTC CSARGGTAGDEQYF
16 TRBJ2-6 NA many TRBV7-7 TGTGCTAGCAGCCCCGAGGGGGGCTCTGGGGCCAACGTCCTGACTTTC CASSPEGGSGANVLTF
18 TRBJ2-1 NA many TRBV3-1 TGTGCCAGCAGCCTCCCAACAATTGGACTGGCACGGTACAATGAGCAGTTCTTC CASSLPTIGLARYNEQFF
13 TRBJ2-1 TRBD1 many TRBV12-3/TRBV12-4 TGTGCCAGCAGCCCGGACAGGGGGGATGAGCAGTTCTTC CASSPDRGDEQFF
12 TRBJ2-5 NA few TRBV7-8 TGTGCCAGCAGCTTAGGGGTCGAGACCCAGTACTTC CASSLGVETQYF
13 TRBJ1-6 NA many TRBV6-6 TGTGCCAGCACCGGGAGTGTAACTTCACCCCTCCACTTT CASTGSVTSPLHF
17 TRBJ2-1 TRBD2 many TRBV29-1 TGCAGCGTTGAAGATCGGTTCGCTAGCGGGAGCTACAATGAGCAGTTCTTC CSVEDRFASGSYNEQFF
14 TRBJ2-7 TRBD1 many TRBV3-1 TGTGCCAGCAGCCAAGGACAGGGCGCCGTCGAGCAGTACTTC CASSQGQGAVEQYF
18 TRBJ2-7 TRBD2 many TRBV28 TGTGCCAGCAGCCTTTTTCCCCCTAGCGGGAGGAGCTCCTACGAGCAGTACTTC CASSLFPPSGRSSYEQYF
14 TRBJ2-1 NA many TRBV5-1 TGCGCCAGCAGCTTGGCTAACGCCCTCAATGAGCAGTTCTTC CASSLANALNEQFF
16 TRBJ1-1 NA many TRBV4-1 TGCGCCAGCAGCCAAGGAGGTGCAACCATGAACACTGAAGCTTTCTTT CASSQGGATMNTEAFF
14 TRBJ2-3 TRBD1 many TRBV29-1 TGCAGCGTTACGGGACAGTCGTCGCTGGATACGCAGTATTTT CSVTGQSSLDTQYF
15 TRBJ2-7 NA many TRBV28 TGTGCCAGCAGTTTATTTCCCGGTAGCTCCTACGAGCAGTACTTC CASSLFPGSSYEQYF
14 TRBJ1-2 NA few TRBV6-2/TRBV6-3 TGTGCCAGCAGTTACGCGGGACATAACTATGGCTACACCTTC CASSYAGHNYGYTF
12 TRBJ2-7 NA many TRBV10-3 TGTGCCACCCGCGGACAGTCCTACGAGCAGTACTTC CATRGQSYEQYF
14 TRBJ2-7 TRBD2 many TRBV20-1 TGCAGTGCTAGGGAACTAGCGGGGCAGCAAGAGCAGTACTTC CSARELAGQQEQYF
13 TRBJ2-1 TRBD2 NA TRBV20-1 TGCGGTGCTATACGGGAGGGCCGCAATGGGCAGTTCTTC CGAIREGRNGQFF
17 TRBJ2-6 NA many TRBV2 TGTGCCAGCAGTGAGATCCAGGTGGGCTCTGGGGCCAACGTCCTGACTTTC CASSEIQVGSGANVLTF
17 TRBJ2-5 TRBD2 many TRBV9 TGTGCCAGCAGCGTCGGGGCTAGCGGGAGGGCCCTAGAGACCCAGTACTTC CASSVGASGRALETQYF
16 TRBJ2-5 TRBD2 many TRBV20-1 TGCAGTGCACCCTGGACTAGCGGGAGTCCCCAAGAGACCCAGTACTTC CSAPWTSGSPQETQYF
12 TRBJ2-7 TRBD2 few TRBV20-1 TGCAGTGCTAGGCCGGGAGGGCCCGAGCAGTACTTC CSARPGGPEQYF
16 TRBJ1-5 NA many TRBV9 TGTGCCAGCAGCGTAGATGGGGGGGTCGGCAATCAGCCCCAGCATTTT CASSVDGGVGNQPQHF
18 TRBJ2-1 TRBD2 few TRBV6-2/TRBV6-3 TGTGCCAGCAGTTACTCGATTGTCGCGGGAGGGGGTTGGAATGAGCAGTTCTTC CASSYSIVAGGGWNEQFF
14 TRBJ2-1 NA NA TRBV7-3 TGTGCCAGCAGCTACGGACATGAAGAAAATGAGCAGTTCTTC CASSYGHEENEQFF
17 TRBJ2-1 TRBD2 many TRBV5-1 TGCGCCAGCAGCTCCGGGGCAGGCGGGAGACCTTACAATGAGCAGTTCTTC CASSSGAGGRPYNEQFF
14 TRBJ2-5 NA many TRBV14 TGTGCCAGCAGCTCCCTGACTGACGGGGGGACCCAGTACTTC CASSSLTDGGTQYF
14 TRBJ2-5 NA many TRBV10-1 TGCGCCAGCAGTGAGTCCTGGGGCGGTGGGACCCAGTACTTC CASSESWGGGTQYF
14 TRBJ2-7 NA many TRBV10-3 TGTGCCATCAGTGGGGCACCCAGCTCCTACGAGCAGTACTTC CAISGAPSSYEQYF